This TCR beta chain was sequenced in a study of regulatory T cells in long-lasting Graves disease. This clonotype was counted at least ten times. V lost 6 bases and J 0 bases, leaving 14 bases between the germline ends. The CDR3 sequence is 15 residues long. Arm-PCR of CDR3 regions and iRepertoire HTBI primers were used to build TCR beta libraries. TCRdb processed the multiplex PCR reads anew with MiXCR; each CDR3 protein has one entry. In the table there are a few hundred thousand distinct CDR3 sequences, around 17% of which are singletons. Time point meaning: newly diagnosed GD, antithyroid drugs for less than 3 months. Following extraction of RNA from PBMCs, that RNA was used to make the TCR library. Another study also made use of these data, one on T cells in Graves' hyperthyroidism and ophthalmopathy. According to that study: First-round RT-PCR of the TCR CDR3 relied on the HTBI primer set.

The sequence derives from a man aged 40-49 years with Graves disease. This chain uses TRBV12-3 or TRBV12-4 with TRBJ1-1, with D possibly TRBD1 on 5 matching bases. The sequenced sample was peripheral blood mononuclear cells (PBMCs), obtained at new diagnosis, from a patient treated with antithyroid drugs. CDR3 region: CASRMFRALNTEAFF. The CDR3, as DNA: TGTGCCAGCAGAATGTTCAGGGCGTTGAACACTGAAGCTTTCTTT.